This T cell receptor (beta chain) appears in the sequencing data of a study of cytomegalovirus exposure and HLA in healthy donors. Study-level results: Presence/absence analyses treated sequencing depth as roughly uniform across donors.

A note on this clone: Antigen: not known.

Germline V gene data show CDR1 as SEHNR and CDR2 as FQNEAQ (reference sequence). The CDR3 extends over 14 amino acids. V gave up 7 bases and J gave up 0 bases; unmatched junction bases: 4. Both 60 Vbeta primers and 13 Jbeta primers went into the PCR. Here immunoSEQ multiplex PCR was the method, and the copy in TCRdb shows in-frame clones only, minus some. The sample shows about 82,000 clones, about 74% of them seen only once. The chain couples TRBV7-9 to TRBJ1-1; 8 bases align to TRBD1. The receptor's source is a woman between 50 and 59 years old in good health and CMV-seropositive. The sequenced sample consisted of PBMCs. The CDR3 nucleotides read TGTGCCAGCACAAGACAGGGGCTGAACACTGAAGCTTTCTTT. Translating gives CASTRQGLNTEAFF.